These T cell receptor beta chains were read from a single sample in a study of CD4 T cells in lung cancer. The method was immunoSEQ multiplex PCR; TCRdb's version includes in-frame clones alone and lacks a portion of them. Among roughly 9,800 clones, around 69% were seen once, and the ten largest hold 15%. The sequenced sample was normal lung tissue taken away from the tumor. These receptor sequences come from a man in his 60s with non-small cell lung cancer. Both conserved end residues are part of each CDR3. A D gene is named only where the DNA matches it firmly. Not every row has a clone size; where given, it reads once, few, many or a size class.

j_call d_call clone_size v_call cdr3_nt cdr3_aa
TRBJ1-4 - once TRBV5-5 TGTGCCAGCAGCTTGTATGAGTCCCGAAAACTGTTTTTT CASSLYESRKLFF
TRBJ2-1 TRBD2 medium-sized TRBV5-6 TGTGCCAGCAGCCCCCTAAACGGGAGGGCCAACAATGAGCAGTTCTTC CASSPLNGRANNEQFF
TRBJ1-4 TRBD1 - TRBV7-6 TGTGCCAGCAGCTTATGGGACAGTGCAACTAATGAAAAACTGTTTTTT CASSLWDSATNEKLFF
TRBJ2-3 - - TRBV5-4 TGTGCCAGCAGCACCCAATGGAGTGTGGATACGCAGTATTTT CASSTQWSVDTQYF
TRBJ1-1 - few TRBV14 TGTGCCAGCAGCCCCCTGAGGGTAGGCACTGAAGCTTTCTTT CASSPLRVGTEAFF
TRBJ2-5 TRBD1 - TRBV9 TGTGCCAGCAGCGGGGGACAGATCCAAGAGACCCAGTACTTC CASSGGQIQETQYF
TRBJ2-1 TRBD1 - TRBV5-4 TGTGCCAGCAGCCTGGACAGGGTTAATGAGCAGTTCTTC CASSLDRVNEQFF
TRBJ2-3 - few TRBV21-1 TGTGCCAGCATGCAGACTAGCGGATTCACAGATACGCAGTATTTT CASMQTSGFTDTQYF
TRBJ2-1 TRBD2 few TRBV6-5 TGTGCCAGCGATTCGGCGGGAGTACATGAGCAGTTCTTC CASDSAGVHEQFF
TRBJ2-5 - - TRBV5-6 TGTGCCAGCAGCTCAAAGACAGGTATAGAGACCCAGTACTTC CASSSKTGIETQYF
TRBJ2-4 - - TRBV18 TGTGCCAGCTCAACGAGCCAAGGGGACATTCAGTACTTC CASSTSQGDIQYF
TRBJ2-5 - - TRBV7-3 TGTGCCAGCAGCTTAGGTCGGGGAATTCAAGAGACCCAGTACTTC CASSLGRGIQETQYF
TRBJ2-5 - once TRBV9 TGTGCCAGCAGCGCCTCGACCTCGGGGATCGTGGAGACCCAGTACTTC CASSASTSGIVETQYF
TRBJ2-3 TRBD2 - TRBV15 TGTGCCACCGCGGCCCGGACTAGCGACACAGATACGCAGTATTTT CATAARTSDTDTQYF
TRBJ2-1 - - TRBV29-1 TGCAGCGTCCCTAGAGCGACTAACAATGAGCAGTTCTTC CSVPRATNNEQFF
TRBJ2-1 - - TRBV5-1 TGCGCCAGCAGCTCCCCTCTTCCTAGCGCGAGCTCCTACAATGAGCAGTTCTTC CASSSPLPSASSYNEQFF
TRBJ1-1 TRBD1 - TRBV6-6 TGTGCCAGCAACTTACTCACAGGGGGCGAGACTGAAGCTTTCTTT CASNLLTGGETEAFF
TRBJ2-2 TRBD1 - TRBV18 TGTGCCAGCTCACCACGACAGGGTGGATCCACCGGGGAGCTGTTTTTT CASSPRQGGSTGELFF
TRBJ2-3 - few TRBV28 TGTGCCAGTGCAGCTCCGGACAGACTCACAGATACGCAGTATTTT CASAAPDRLTDTQYF
TRBJ1-2 - - TRBV28 TGTGCCAGCAGTTTACCATTCGGATATCATACCTCAGGGTACGGCTATGGCTACACCTTC CASSLPFGYHTSGYGYGYTF
TRBJ2-5 - once TRBV12-5 TGTGCTAGTGCCTCGCCGGGGAGCGAGACCCAGTACTTC CASASPGSETQYF
TRBJ2-1 TRBD2 - TRBV4-2 TGTGCCAGCAGCCCAGTAGCGGGAGGGCCCAATGAGCAGTTCTTC CASSPVAGGPNEQFF